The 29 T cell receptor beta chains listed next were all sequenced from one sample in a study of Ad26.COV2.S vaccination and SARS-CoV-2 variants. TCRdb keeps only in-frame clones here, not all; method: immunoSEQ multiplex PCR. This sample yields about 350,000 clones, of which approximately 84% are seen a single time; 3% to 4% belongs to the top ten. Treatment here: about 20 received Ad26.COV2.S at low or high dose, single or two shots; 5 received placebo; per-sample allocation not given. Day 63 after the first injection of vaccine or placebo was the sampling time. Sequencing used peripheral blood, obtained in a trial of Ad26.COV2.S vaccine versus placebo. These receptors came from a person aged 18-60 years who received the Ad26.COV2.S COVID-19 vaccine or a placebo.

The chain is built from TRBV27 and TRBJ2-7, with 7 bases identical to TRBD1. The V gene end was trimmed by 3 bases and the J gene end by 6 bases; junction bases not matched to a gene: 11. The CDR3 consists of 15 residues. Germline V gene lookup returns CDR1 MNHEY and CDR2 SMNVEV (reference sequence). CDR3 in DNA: TGTGCCAGCAGTTTTCTACGGGACAGTGAAACCGAGCAGTACTTC. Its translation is CASSFLRDSETEQYF.

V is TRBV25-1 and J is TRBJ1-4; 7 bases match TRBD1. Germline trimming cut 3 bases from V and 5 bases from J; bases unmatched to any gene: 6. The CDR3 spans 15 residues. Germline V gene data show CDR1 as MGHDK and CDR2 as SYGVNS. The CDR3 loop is CASSEVQGVNEKLFF. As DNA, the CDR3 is TGTGCCAGCAGTGAGGTTCAGGGGGTGAATGAAAAACTGTTTTTT.

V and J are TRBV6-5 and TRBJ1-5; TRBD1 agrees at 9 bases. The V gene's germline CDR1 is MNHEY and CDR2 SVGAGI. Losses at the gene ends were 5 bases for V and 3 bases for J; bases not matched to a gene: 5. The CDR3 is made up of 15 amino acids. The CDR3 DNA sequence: TGTGCCAGCAGTAAACAGGGGGCTTTCAATCAGCCCCAGCATTTT. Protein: CASSKQGAFNQPQHF.

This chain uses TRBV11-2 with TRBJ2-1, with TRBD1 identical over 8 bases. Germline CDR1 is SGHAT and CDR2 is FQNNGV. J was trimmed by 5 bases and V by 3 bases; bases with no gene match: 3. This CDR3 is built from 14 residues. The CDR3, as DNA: TGTGCCAGCAGCTTGAGACAGGGGAACAATGAGCAGTTCTTC. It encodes CASSLRQGNNEQFF.

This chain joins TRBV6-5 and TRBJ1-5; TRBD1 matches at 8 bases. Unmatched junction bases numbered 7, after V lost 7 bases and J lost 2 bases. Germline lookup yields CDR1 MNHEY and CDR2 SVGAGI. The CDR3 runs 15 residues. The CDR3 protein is CASIPDRGGNQPQHF. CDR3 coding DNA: TGTGCCAGCATACCCGACAGGGGTGGCAATCAGCCCCAGCATTTT.

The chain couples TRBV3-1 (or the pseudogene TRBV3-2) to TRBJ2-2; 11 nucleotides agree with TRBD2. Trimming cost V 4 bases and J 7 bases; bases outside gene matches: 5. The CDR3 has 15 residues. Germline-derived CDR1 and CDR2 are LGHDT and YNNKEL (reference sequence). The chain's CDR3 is CASSLAGGPGGELFF. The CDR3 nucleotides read TGTGCCAGCAGCCTAGCGGGGGGGCCTGGCGGGGAGCTGTTTTTT.

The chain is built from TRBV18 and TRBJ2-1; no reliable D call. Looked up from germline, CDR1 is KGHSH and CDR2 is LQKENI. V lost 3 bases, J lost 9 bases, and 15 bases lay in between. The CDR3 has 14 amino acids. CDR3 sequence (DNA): TGTGCCAGCTCACCGCCCGTAGGGATCAGTGAGCAGTTCTTC. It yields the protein CASSPPVGISEQFF.

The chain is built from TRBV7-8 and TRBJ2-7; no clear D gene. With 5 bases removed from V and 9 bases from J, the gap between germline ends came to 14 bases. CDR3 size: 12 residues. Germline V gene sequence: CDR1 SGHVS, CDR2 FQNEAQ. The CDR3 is CASSPERQPQYF. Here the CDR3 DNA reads TGTGCCAGCAGCCCCGAGCGCCAACCGCAGTACTTC.

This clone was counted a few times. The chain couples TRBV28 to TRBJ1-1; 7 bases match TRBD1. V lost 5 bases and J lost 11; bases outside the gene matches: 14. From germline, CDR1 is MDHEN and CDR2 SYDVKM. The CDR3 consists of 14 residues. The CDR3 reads CASSPRQGRRNAFF. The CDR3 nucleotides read TGTGCCAGCAGTCCTCGACAGGGAAGGCGGAACGCTTTCTTT.

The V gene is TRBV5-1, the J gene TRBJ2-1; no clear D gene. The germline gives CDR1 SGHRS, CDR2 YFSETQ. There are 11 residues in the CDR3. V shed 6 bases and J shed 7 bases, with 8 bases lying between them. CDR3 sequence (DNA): TGCGCCAGCACGTTTGGAAATGAGCAGTTCTTC. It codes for CASTFGNEQFF. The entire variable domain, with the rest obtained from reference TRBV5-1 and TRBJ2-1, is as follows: KAGVTQTPRYLIKTRGQQVTLSCSPISGHRSVSWYQQTPGQGLQFLFEYFSETQRNKGNFPGRFSGRQFSNSRSEMNVSTLELGDSALYLCASTFGNEQFFGPGTRLTVL.

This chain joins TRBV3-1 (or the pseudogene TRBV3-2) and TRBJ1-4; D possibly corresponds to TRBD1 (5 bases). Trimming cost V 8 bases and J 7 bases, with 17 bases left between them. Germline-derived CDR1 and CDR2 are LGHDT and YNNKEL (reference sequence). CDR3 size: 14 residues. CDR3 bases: TGTGCCAGCGTTACCGGGACCTTGGGTGAAAAACTGTTTTTT. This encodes CASVTGTLGEKLFF.

The CDR3 loop reads CATRQGANTGELFF. CDR3 nucleotides: TGTGCCACCAGACAGGGCGCAAACACCGGGGAGCTGTTTTTT. The chain couples TRBV24-1 to TRBJ2-2; perhaps TRBD1 as D (6 bases). V lost 7 bases to trimming and J lost 2 bases, with 10 bases between them. From germline, CDR1 is KGHDR and CDR2 SFDVKD. CDR3 length: 14 residues.

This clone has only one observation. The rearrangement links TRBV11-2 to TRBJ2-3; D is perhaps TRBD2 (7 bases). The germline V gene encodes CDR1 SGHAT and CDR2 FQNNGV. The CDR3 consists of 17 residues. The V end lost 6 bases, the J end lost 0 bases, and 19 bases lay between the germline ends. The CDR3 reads CASSLAGGPFSTDTQYF. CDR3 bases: TGTGCCAGCAGTCTAGCCGGGGGGCCCTTCAGCACAGATACGCAGTATTTT.

CDR3 amino acids: CASSPMGRGGSTEAFF. Here the CDR3 DNA reads TGTGCCAGCAGCCCAATGGGCAGAGGGGGGAGCACTGAAGCTTTCTTT. V and J are TRBV14 and TRBJ1-1; D perhaps matches TRBD1 (6 bases). The CDR3 covers 16 residues. Germline loops: CDR1 SGHDN, CDR2 FVKESK. V shed 4 bases and J shed 4 bases, with 19 bases lying between them.

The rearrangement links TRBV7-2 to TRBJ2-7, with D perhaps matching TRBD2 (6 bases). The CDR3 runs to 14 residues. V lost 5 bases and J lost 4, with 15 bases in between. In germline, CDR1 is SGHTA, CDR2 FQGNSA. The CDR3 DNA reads TGTGCCAGCAGCCCCATTGGGCGGGAATACGAGCAGTACTTC. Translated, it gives CASSPIGREYEQYF. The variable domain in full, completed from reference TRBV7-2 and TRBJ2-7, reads GAGVSQSPSNKVTEKGKDVELRCDPISGHTALYWYRQSLGQGLEFLIYFQGNSAPDKSGLPSDRFSAERTGGSVSTLTIQRTQQEDSAVYLCASSPIGREYEQYFGPGTRLTVT.

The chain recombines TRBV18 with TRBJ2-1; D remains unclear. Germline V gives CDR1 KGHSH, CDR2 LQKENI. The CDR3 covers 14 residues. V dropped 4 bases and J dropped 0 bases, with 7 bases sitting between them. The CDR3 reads CASSQSSSYNEQFF. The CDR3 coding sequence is TGTGCCAGCTCACAATCTAGCTCCTACAATGAGCAGTTCTTC.

The DNA for the CDR3 is TGTGCCAGCAGTTACTCGATGGGACCGAACACCGGGGAGCTGTTTTTT. Its protein is CASSYSMGPNTGELFF. This chain connects TRBV6-5 to TRBJ2-2, with D tentatively TRBD1 or TRBD2 (5 bases each). The CDR3 loop spans 16 amino acids. Looked up from germline, CDR1 is MNHEY and CDR2 is SVGAGI. Trimming cost V 0 bases and J 0 bases, with 8 bases left between them.

CDR3 sequence reads: CASSGYRNYGYTF. DNA for the CDR3: TGTGCCAGCAGCGGTTACAGGAACTATGGCTACACCTTC. The rearrangement joins TRBV14 to TRBJ1-2, with a tentative D call TRBD1 (5 bases). Between the trimmed V and J ends, which lost 5 bases and 2 bases, there was a span of 9 bases. From germline, CDR1 is SGHDN and CDR2 FVKESK. This CDR3 is built from 13 residues.

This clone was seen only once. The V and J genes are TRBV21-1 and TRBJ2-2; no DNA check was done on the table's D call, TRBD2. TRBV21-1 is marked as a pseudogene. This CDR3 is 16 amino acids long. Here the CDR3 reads CASTARRGRNTGELFF. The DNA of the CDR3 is TGTGCCAGCACCGCGCGGCGGGGGAGGAACACCGGGGAGCTGTTTTTT.

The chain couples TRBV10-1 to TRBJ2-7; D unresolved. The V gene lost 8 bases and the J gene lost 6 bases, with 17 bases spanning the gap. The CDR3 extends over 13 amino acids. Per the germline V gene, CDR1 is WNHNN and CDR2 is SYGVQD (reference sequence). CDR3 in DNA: TGCGCCAGCCGCCCGGGCCCCAAGTCCGAGCAGTACTTC. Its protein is CASRPGPKSEQYF.

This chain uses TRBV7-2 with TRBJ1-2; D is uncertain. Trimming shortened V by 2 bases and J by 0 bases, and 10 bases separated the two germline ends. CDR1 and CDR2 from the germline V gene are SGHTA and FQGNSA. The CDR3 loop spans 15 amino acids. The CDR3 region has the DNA TGTGCCAGCAGCTTATTCTCGGGCACTAACTATGGCTACACCTTC. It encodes CASSLFSGTNYGYTF.

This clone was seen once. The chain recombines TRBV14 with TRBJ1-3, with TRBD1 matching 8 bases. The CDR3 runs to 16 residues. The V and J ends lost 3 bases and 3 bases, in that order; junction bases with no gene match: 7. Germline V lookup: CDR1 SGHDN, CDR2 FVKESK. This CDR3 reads CASSHRDRQYGNTIYF. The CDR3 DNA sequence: TGTGCCAGCAGCCATCGGGACAGGCAGTATGGAAACACCATATATTTT.

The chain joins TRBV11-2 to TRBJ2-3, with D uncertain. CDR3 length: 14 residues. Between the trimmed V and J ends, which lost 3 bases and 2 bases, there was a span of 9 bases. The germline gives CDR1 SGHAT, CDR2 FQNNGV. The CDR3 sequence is CASSFSGDTDTQYF. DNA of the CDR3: TGTGCCAGCAGCTTCTCGGGTGACACAGATACGCAGTATTTT.

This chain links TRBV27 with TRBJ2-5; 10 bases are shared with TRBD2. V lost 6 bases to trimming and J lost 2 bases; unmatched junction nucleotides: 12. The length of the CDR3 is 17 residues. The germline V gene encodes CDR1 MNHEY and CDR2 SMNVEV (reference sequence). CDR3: CASRLFGLADSQETQYF. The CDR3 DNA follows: TGTGCCAGCAGACTATTCGGACTAGCGGATAGTCAAGAGACCCAGTACTTC.

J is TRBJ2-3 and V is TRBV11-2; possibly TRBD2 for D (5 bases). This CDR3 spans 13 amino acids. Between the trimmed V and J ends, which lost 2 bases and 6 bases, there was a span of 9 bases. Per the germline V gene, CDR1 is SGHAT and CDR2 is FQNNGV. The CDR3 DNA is TGTGCCAGCAGCTTACCCCCGGGGGATACGCAGTATTTT. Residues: CASSLPPGDTQYF.

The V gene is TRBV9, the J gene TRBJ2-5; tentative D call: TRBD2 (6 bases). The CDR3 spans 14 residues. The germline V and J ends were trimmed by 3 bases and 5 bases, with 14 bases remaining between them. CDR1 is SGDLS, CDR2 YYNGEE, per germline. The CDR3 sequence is CASSGGAGRETQYF. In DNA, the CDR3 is TGTGCCAGCAGCGGCGGGGCAGGGAGGGAGACCCAGTACTTC.

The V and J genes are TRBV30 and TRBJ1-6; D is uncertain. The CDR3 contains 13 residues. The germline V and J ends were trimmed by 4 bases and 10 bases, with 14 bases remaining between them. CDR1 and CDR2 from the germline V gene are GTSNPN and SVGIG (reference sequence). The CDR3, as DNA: TGTGCCTGGAATGAGGCTACTGCCTCACCCCTCCACTTT. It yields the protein CAWNEATASPLHF.

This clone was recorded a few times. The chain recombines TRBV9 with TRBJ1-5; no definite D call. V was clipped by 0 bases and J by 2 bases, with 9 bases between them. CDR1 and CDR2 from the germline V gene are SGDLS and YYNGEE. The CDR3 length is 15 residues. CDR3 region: CASSVGGAGNQPQHF. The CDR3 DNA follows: TGTGCCAGCAGCGTAGGCGGCGCGGGCAATCAGCCCCAGCATTTT. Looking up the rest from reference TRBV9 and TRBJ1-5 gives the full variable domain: DSGVTQTPKHLITATGQRVTLRCSPRSGDLSVYWYQQSLDQGLQFLIQYYNGEERAKGNILERFSAQQFPDLHSELNLSSLELGDSALYFCASSVGGAGNQPQHFGDGTRLSIL.

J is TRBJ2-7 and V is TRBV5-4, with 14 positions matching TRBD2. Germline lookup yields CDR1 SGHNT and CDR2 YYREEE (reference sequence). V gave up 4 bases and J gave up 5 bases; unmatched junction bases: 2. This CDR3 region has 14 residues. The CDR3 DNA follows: TGTGCCAGCAGCCTGGGACTAGCGGGAGACGAGCAGTACTTC. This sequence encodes CASSLGLAGDEQYF.